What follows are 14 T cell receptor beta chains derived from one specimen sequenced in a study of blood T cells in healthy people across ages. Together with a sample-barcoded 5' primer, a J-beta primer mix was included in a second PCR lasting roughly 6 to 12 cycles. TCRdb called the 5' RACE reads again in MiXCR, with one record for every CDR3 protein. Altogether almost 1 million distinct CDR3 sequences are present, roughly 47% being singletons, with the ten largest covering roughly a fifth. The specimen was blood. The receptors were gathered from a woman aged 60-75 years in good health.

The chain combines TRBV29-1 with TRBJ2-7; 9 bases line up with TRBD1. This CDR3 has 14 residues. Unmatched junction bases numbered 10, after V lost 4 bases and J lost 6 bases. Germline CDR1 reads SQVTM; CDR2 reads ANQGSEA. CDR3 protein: CSVGRGTGLGEQYF. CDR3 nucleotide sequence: TGCAGCGTTGGCCGCGGGACAGGGTTGGGCGAGCAGTACTTC.

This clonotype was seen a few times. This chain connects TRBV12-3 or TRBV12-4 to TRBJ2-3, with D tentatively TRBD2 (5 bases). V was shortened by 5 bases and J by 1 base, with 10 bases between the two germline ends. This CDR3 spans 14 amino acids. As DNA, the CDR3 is TGTGCCAGCAGTGCCGGGATTCGCACAGATACGCAGTATTTT. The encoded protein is CASSAGIRTDTQYF.

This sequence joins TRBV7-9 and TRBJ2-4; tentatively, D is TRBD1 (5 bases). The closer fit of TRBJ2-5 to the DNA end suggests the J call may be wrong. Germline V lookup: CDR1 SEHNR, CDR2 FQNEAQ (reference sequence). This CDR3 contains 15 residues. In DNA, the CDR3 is TGTGCCAGCAGCCCTTCTAGGGGTGTAGGAGAGACCCAGTACTTC. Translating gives CASSPSRGVGETQYF.

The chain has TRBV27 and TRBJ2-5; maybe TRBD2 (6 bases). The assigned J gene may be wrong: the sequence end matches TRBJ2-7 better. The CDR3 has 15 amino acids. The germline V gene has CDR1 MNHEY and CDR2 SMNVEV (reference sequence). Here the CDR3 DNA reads TGTGCCAGCAGGCACATTCGGGAGCCCTCCTACGAGCAGTACTTC. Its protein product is CASRHIREPSYEQYF.

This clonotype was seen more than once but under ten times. CDR3 amino acids: CASSFSSHNNEQFF. CDR3 bases: TGTGCCAGCAGTTTTAGCTCCCACAACAATGAGCAGTTCTTC. The gene calls are TRBV27 and TRBJ2-1; D is unresolved. Germline V gives CDR1 MNHEY, CDR2 SMNVEV (reference sequence). Trimming stripped 3 bases from V and 5 bases from J, with 11 bases between. The CDR3 spans 14 residues.

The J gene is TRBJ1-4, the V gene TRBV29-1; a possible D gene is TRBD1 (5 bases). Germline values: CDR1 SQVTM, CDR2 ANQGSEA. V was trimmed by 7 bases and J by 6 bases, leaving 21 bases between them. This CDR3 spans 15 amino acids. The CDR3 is CSALSWGLGYEKLFF. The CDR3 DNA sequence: TGCAGCGCCCTGAGCTGGGGGTTAGGTTATGAAAAACTGTTTTTT.

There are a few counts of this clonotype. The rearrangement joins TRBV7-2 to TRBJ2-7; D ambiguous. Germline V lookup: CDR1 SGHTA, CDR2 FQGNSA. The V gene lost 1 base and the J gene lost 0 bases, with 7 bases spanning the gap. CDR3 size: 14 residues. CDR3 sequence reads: CASSLVSVSYEQYF. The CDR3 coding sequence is TGTGCCAGCAGCTTAGTTTCGGTCTCCTACGAGCAGTACTTC.

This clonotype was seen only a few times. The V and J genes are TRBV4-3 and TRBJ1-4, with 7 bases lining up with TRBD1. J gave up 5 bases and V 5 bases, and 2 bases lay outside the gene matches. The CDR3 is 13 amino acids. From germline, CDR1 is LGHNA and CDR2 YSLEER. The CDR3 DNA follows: TGCGCCAGCAGCGCAGGGGGGAATGAAAAACTGTTTTTT. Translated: CASSAGGNEKLFF.

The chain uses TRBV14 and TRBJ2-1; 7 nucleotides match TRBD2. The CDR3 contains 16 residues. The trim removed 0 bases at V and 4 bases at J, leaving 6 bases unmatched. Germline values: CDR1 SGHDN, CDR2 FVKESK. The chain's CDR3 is CASSQDWASGYNEQFF. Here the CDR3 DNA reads TGTGCCAGCAGCCAAGATTGGGCTAGCGGTTACAATGAGCAGTTCTTC. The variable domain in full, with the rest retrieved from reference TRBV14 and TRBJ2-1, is EAGVTQFPSHSVIEKGQTVTLRCDPISGHDNLYWYRRVMGKEIKFLLHFVKESKQDESGMPNNRFLAERTGGTYSTLKVQPAELEDSGVYFCASSQDWASGYNEQFFGPGTRLTVL.

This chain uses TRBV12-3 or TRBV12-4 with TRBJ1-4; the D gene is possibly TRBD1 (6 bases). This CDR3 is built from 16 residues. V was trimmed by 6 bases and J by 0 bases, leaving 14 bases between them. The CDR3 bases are TGTGCCAGCAGCGACGGAGACAGGACAACTAATGAAAAACTGTTTTTT. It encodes CASSDGDRTTNEKLFF.

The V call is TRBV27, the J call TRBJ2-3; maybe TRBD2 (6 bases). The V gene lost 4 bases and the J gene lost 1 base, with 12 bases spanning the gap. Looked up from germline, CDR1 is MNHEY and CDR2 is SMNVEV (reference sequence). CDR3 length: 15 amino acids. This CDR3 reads CASSWRGGGTDTQYF. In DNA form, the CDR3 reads TGTGCCAGCAGTTGGCGGGGTGGGGGCACAGATACGCAGTATTTT.

The CDR3 DNA reads TGTGCCAGCAGCCGTGAGACAGGGACTAACACCGGGGAGCTGTTTTTT. Translation gives CASSRETGTNTGELFF. This chain uses TRBV4-2 with TRBJ2-2; D might be TRBD1 (7 bases). From germline, CDR1 is LGHNA and CDR2 YNFKEQ. V lost 4 bases to trimming and J lost 2 bases, with 14 bases between them. This CDR3 comprises 16 residues.

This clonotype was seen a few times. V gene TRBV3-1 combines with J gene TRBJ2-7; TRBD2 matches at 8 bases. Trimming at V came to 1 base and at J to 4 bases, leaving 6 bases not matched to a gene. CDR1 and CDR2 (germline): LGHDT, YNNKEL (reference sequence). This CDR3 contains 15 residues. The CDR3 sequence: CASSQAQTSGYEQYF. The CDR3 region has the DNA TGTGCCAGCAGCCAAGCCCAAACTAGCGGTTACGAGCAGTACTTC.

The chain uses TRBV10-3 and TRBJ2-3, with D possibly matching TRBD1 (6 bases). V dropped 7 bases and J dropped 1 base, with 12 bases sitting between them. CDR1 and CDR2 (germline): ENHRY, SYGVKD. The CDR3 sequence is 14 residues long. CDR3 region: CAINTGSGTDTQYF. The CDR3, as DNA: TGTGCCATCAATACAGGGTCTGGCACAGATACGCAGTATTTT.